Listed here is a single T cell receptor (beta chain). UMIs accompanied the 5'RACE template switching by which TCR beta cDNA was made. TCRdb reprocessed the 5' RACE reads and keeps a single row for each CDR3 protein, giving no DNA. This sample's clone table lists roughly 110,000 distinct CDR3 sequences. This sample was taken from a study of T cells expressing NK-cell markers. Study-wide context: CD3+CD56+NKG2C+, CD3+CD56+NKG2C- and CD3+CD56-NKG2C+ T cells, once sorted, supplied the TCR beta repertoires.

Germline loops: CDR1 SGDLS, CDR2 YYNGEE. This CDR3 region has 14 residues. The chain joins TRBV9 to TRBJ2-3; TCRdb reports TRBD2, a call that lacks DNA to check it against. This TCR came from a woman aged 18 to 75 in good health. Material for sequencing was blood T cells: a sorted CD56 or NKG2C T cell subset, CD4+ or CD8+ T cells, or bulk PBMC T cells (not recorded which). The CDR3 loop is CASSSRTPTDTQYF.